Each of the 3 T cell receptor beta chains below was sequenced from the same sample in a study of T cell responses to AZD1222 COVID-19 vaccine. Sequenced by immunoSEQ multiplex PCR; TCRdb stores in-frame clones only, minus some. Of fewer than 120,000 clones detected, 94% appear once; the ten largest clones hold 2.9%. The material sequenced was peripheral blood, taken 28 days after the second AZD1222 dose. These receptors all stem from an adult who received the AZD1222 COVID-19 vaccine.

This sequence joins TRBV6-5 and TRBJ1-4; TRBD1 matches 7 bases. The CDR3 is 15 amino acids. CDR1 and CDR2 (germline): MNHEY, SVGAGI. V was clipped by 5 bases and J by 2 bases; unmatched bases: 5. CDR3 sequence (DNA): TGTGCCAGCAGTCGTACAGGGGCGACTAATGAAAAACTGTTTTTT. This codes for CASSRTGATNEKLFF.

This chain joins TRBV29-1 and TRBJ1-2; unclear D gene. The V and J ends lost 4 bases and 8 bases respectively, with 14 bases between them. The CDR3 runs 12 residues. Germline values: CDR1 SQVTM, CDR2 ANQGSEA. The CDR3 spells CSVVGFNWGYTF. The CDR3 nucleotides are TGCAGCGTTGTTGGGTTCAATTGGGGCTACACCTTC.

This chain uses TRBV5-4 with TRBJ1-1, with 8 bases that match TRBD1. CDR3 length: 13 residues. Germline V gene lookup returns CDR1 SGHNT and CDR2 YYREEE (reference sequence). J gave up 5 bases and V 4 bases, and 4 bases lay outside the gene matches. CDR3 amino acids: CASSPGGETEAFF. For the CDR3, the DNA is TGTGCCAGCAGCCCAGGGGGCGAAACTGAAGCTTTCTTT.